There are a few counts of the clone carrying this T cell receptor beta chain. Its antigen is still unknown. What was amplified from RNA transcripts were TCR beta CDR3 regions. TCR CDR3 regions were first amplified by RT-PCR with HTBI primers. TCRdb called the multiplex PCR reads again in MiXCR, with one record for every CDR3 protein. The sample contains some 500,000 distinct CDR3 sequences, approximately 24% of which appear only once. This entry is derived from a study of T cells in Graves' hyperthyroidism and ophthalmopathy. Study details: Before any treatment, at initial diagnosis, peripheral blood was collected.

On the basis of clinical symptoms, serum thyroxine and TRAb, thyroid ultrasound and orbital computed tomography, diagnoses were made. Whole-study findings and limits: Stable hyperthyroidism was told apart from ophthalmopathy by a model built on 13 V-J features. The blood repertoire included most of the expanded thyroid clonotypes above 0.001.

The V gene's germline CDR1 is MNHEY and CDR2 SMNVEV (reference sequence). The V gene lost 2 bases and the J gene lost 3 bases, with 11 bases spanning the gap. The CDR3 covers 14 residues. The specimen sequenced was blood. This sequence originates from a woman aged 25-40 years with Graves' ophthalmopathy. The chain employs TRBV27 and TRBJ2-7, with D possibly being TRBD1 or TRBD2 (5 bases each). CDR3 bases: TGTGCCAGCAGTTTACTGGGGGAAGTCTACGAGCAGTACTTC. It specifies CASSLLGEVYEQYF.